Listed below are T cell receptor beta chains from one sample, sequenced in a study of T cell responses to AZD1222 COVID-19 vaccine. The assay was immunoSEQ multiplex PCR, and TCRdb's table has in-frame clones only and misses some. The repertoire holds roughly 150,000 clones, with approximately 90% as singletons. The starting material was peripheral blood, obtained on day 0 of AZD1222 vaccination. These receptors all come from an adult in good health. The CDR3 runs from the conserved cysteine through the conserved F or W. The order of the fields is D gene, J gene, clone size, V gene, CDR3 protein, CDR3 DNA. D genes are given only for firm matches. Size tells how often a clone was seen (once, few, many) or the class of an expanded clone, and some rows leave it out.

>.|TRBJ2-3|.|TRBV7-2
CASSPPTGGGRDTQYF
TGTGCCAGCAGCCCCCCTACGGGAGGGGGCCGGGATACGCAGTATTTT
>.|TRBJ2-7|.|TRBV10-3
CAIKGSAAYEQYF
TGTGCCATCAAGGGTAGCGCCGCCTACGAGCAGTACTTC
>.|TRBJ2-5|.|TRBV12-3/TRBV12-4
CASSPKETQYF
TGTGCCAGCAGTCCCAAAGAGACCCAGTACTTC
>.|TRBJ2-3|.|TRBV7-2
CASSLAGSTDTQYF
TGTGCCAGCAGCTTGGCGGGATCCACAGATACGCAGTATTTT
>TRBD1|TRBJ2-2|.|TRBV9
CASRWDRDTGELFF
TGTGCCAGCAGATGGGACAGGGACACCGGGGAGCTGTTTTTT
>TRBD1|TRBJ1-2|.|TRBV19
CASRPQGEVDYGYTF
TGTGCCAGTAGACCTCAGGGGGAGGTTGACTATGGCTACACCTTC
>.|TRBJ1-5|.|TRBV2
CASSPEWGGHQPQHF
TGTGCCAGCAGTCCCGAGTGGGGGGGTCATCAGCCCCAGCATTTT
>TRBD2|TRBJ2-7|.|TRBV5-8
CASSLGLAGGQRYEQYF
TGTGCCAGCAGCTTGGGGCTAGCGGGAGGACAACGCTACGAGCAGTACTTC
>.|TRBJ1-5|.|TRBV9
CASSVAGGVNQPQHF
TGTGCCAGCAGCGTAGCAGGAGGGGTCAATCAGCCCCAGCATTTT
>TRBD2|TRBJ2-3|.|TRBV11-3
CASSLGGSSTDTQYF
TGTGCCAGCAGCTTAGGCGGGAGCAGCACAGATACGCAGTATTTT
>.|TRBJ1-6|.|TRBV24-1
CATSPTENSPLHF
TGTGCCACCAGTCCGACAGAGAATTCACCCCTCCACTTT
>.|TRBJ2-5|.|TRBV7-9
CASSLARVAAQETQYF
TGTGCCAGCAGCTTAGCGCGGGTAGCGGCCCAAGAGACCCAGTACTTC
>.|TRBJ2-3|.|TRBV19
CASSTARSGTAGSTDTQYF
TGTGCCAGTAGTACAGCCCGGTCGGGTACGGCGGGAAGCACGGATACGCAGTATTTT
>.|TRBJ1-3|.|TRBV19
CASKPRASRNTIYF
TGTGCCAGCAAACCGAGGGCCTCAAGAAACACCATATATTTT
>.|TRBJ1-4|.|TRBV5-4
CASSTRDTEKLFF
TGTGCCAGCAGCACCCGGGACACTGAAAAACTGTTTTTT
>.|TRBJ2-5|.|TRBV7-2
CASSFRGGADLRETQYF
TGTGCCAGCAGCTTTCGCGGCGGGGCGGATCTTCGAGAGACCCAGTACTTC
>.|TRBJ1-2|.|TRBV27
CASSLSSGALFYGYTF
TGTGCCAGCAGTTTATCTTCCGGGGCCCTCTTCTATGGCTACACCTTC
>TRBD1|TRBJ1-6|.|TRBV6-5
CASSSRDRVLGSPLHF
TGTGCCAGCAGTTCCCGGGACAGGGTATTAGGATCACCCCTCCACTTT
>.|TRBJ1-3|.|TRBV6-5
CASSYVGHLGRNTIYF
TGTGCCAGCAGTTACGTGGGCCACTTAGGCCGAAACACCATATATTTT
>.|TRBJ1-4|once|TRBV18
CASSPLANEKLFF
TGTGCCAGCTCACCTCTGGCGAATGAAAAACTGTTTTTT
>TRBD2|TRBJ2-1|.|TRBV5-1
CASSGRGLAGVNEQFF
TGCGCCAGCAGCGGGAGGGGACTAGCGGGAGTCAATGAGCAGTTCTTC
>TRBD2|TRBJ2-3|.|TRBV15
CATSRIGLAGAADTQYF
TGTGCCACCAGCCGCATCGGCCTAGCGGGAGCTGCAGATACGCAGTATTTT
>.|TRBJ2-7|.|TRBV18
CASSPPGARNSPYEQYF
TGTGCCAGCTCACCACCGGGGGCCAGAAATAGCCCCTACGAGCAGTACTTC
>TRBD2|TRBJ2-7|once|TRBV7-9
CASSLGGKTTSYEQYF
TGTGCCAGCAGCTTGGGAGGGAAAACTACCTCCTACGAGCAGTACTTC
>TRBD1|TRBJ2-3|.|TRBV28
CASNTGGTDTQYF
TGTGCCAGCAATACAGGGGGCACAGATACGCAGTATTTT
>.|TRBJ1-1|once|TRBV29-1
CSAHPVAGKNTEAFF
TGCAGCGCCCACCCGGTGGCAGGGAAGAACACTGAAGCTTTCTTT
>.|TRBJ2-7|.|TRBV6-6
CASSQGQPGPYEQYF
TGTGCCAGCAGTCAAGGACAGCCCGGGCCCTACGAGCAGTACTTC
>.|TRBJ2-3|.|TRBV5-1
CASSLSLSPSTDTQYF
TGCGCCAGCAGCTTGTCCCTTTCCCCGAGCACAGATACGCAGTATTTT
>.|TRBJ2-7|.|TRBV27
CASWPGVPLGRYEQYF
TGTGCCAGCTGGCCGGGAGTCCCCCTTGGGAGGTACGAGCAGTACTTC
>TRBD2|TRBJ2-3|once|TRBV9
CASSIRLAGVQDTQYF
TGTGCCAGCAGCATTAGACTAGCGGGAGTTCAAGATACGCAGTATTTT
>.|TRBJ1-3|.|TRBV9
CASSLGQGAGNTIYF
TGTGCCAGCAGCTTGGGGCAGGGCGCAGGAAACACCATATATTTT
>.|TRBJ2-6|once|TRBV5-4
CASSSPLGSNVLTF
TGTGCCAGCAGCTCTCCGCTGGGGTCCAACGTCCTGACTTTC
>TRBD2|TRBJ2-1|.|TRBV12-5
CASGLVQSAGGSSYNEQFF
TGTGCTAGTGGTTTGGTTCAGAGTGCGGGGGGGAGCTCCTACAATGAGCAGTTCTTC
>TRBD2|TRBJ2-1|once|TRBV27
CASSFRTSANEQFF
TGTGCCAGCAGTTTCCGGACTAGCGCAAATGAGCAGTTCTTC
>.|TRBJ2-3|.|TRBV5-4
CASSPVGPSRDTQYF
TGTGCCAGCAGCCCGGTGGGCCCAAGCAGGGATACGCAGTATTTT
>TRBD2|TRBJ2-1|.|TRBV5-1
CASSLSNAGASDEQFF
TGCGCCAGCAGCTTGTCTAATGCGGGAGCTTCGGATGAGCAGTTCTTC
>.|TRBJ1-1|.|TRBV5-1
CASSWDGRNTEAFF
TGCGCCAGCAGCTGGGACGGGCGGAACACTGAAGCTTTCTTT
>.|TRBJ1-2|.|TRBV11-2
CASSLTENYGYTF
TGTGCCAGCAGCCTTACAGAGAACTATGGCTACACCTTC
>TRBD1|TRBJ1-1|.|TRBV3-1/TRBV3-2
CASSQERGGRSTEAFF
TGTGCCAGCAGCCAAGAGAGAGGGGGCAGGTCCACTGAAGCTTTCTTT
>TRBD2|TRBJ2-3|.|TRBV6-4
CASSDGQGGADTQYF
TGTGCCAGCAGTGACGGTCAGGGAGGGGCAGATACGCAGTATTTT
>.|TRBJ1-1|.|TRBV29-1
CSVEAPMNTEAFF
TGCAGCGTTGAAGCACCTATGAACACTGAAGCTTTCTTT
>.|TRBJ1-2|.|TRBV2
CASRDTNYGYTF
TGTGCCAGCCGGGACACGAACTATGGCTACACCTTC
>.|TRBJ1-1|.|TRBV4-3
CASSVTRVNTEAFF
TGCGCCAGCAGCGTGACGAGGGTGAACACTGAAGCTTTCTTT
>.|TRBJ1-3|.|TRBV5-1
CASSLGPSSGNTIYF
TGCGCCAGCAGCTTGGGACCTTCCTCTGGAAACACCATATATTTT
>.|TRBJ2-2|.|TRBV24-1
CATSDLRLTGELFF
TGTGCCACCAGTGATTTGAGACTCACCGGGGAGCTGTTTTTT
>.|TRBJ2-3|.|TRBV28
CASSPYGQGSSTDTQYF
TGTGCCAGCAGTCCCTACGGGCAGGGGTCTAGCACAGATACGCAGTATTTT
>.|TRBJ2-1|.|TRBV11-3
CASSYRTAYNEQFF
TGTGCCAGCAGCTATAGGACCGCCTACAATGAGCAGTTCTTC
>.|TRBJ1-5|.|TRBV4-2
CASSQDPKKGNQPQHF
TGTGCCAGCAGCCAAGACCCCAAAAAAGGCAATCAGCCCCAGCATTTT
>.|TRBJ1-1|.|TRBV18
CASSLDSEAFF
TGTGCCAGCTCCCTGGACAGTGAAGCTTTCTTT
>.|TRBJ2-5|.|TRBV20-1
CSASGETQYF
TGCAGTGCTAGCGGAGAGACCCAGTACTTC
>.|TRBJ1-1|.|TRBV25-1
CASRGAEKANTEAFF
TGTGCCAGCAGGGGTGCAGAAAAGGCCAACACTGAAGCTTTCTTT
>TRBD2|TRBJ2-1|.|TRBV5-6
CASSFTGTISNEQFF
TGTGCCAGCAGCTTTACCGGGACTATCAGCAATGAGCAGTTCTTC
>.|TRBJ2-7|.|TRBV11-2
CASSLSFRGSEQYF
TGTGCCAGCAGCTTATCATTCCGGGGGAGCGAGCAGTACTTC
>.|TRBJ1-4|.|TRBV7-8
CASSRREANEKLFF
TGTGCCAGCAGCCGACGGGAGGCCAATGAAAAACTGTTTTTT